Listed below are T cell receptor beta chains from one sample, sequenced in a study of blood T cell repertoires in COVID-19. Libraries were prepared by immunoSEQ multiplex PCR; TCRdb keeps only in-frame clonotypes and omits some of them. The sample has fewer than 250,000 clones, about 85% seen once. Sequencing was performed on peripheral blood. Receptors originate from a man aged 40-55 years with acute or convalescent COVID-19. The CDR3 runs from the conserved cysteine through the conserved F or W. The order of the fields is J gene, V gene, clone size, D gene, CDR3 DNA, CDR3 protein. The D gene is left open where the match is weak. Some rows mark clone size as missing; the rest say once, few, many or name a class of expanded clone.

J gene: TRBJ2-3
V gene: TRBV10-3
clone size: NA
D gene: NA
CDR3 DNA: TGTGCCATCGCCGAGGGGGGGGATACGCAGTATTTT
CDR3 protein: CAIAEGGDTQYF

J gene: TRBJ1-2
V gene: TRBV28
clone size: NA
D gene: NA
CDR3 DNA: TGTGCCAGCAGGGCAGTTCCTAGGTATACGGGCTACACCTTC
CDR3 protein: CASRAVPRYTGYTF

J gene: TRBJ1-6
V gene: TRBV5-4
clone size: NA
D gene: NA
CDR3 DNA: TGTGCCAGCAGCTTGGAACCGACAGTGGGTTCACCCCTCCACTTT
CDR3 protein: CASSLEPTVGSPLHF

J gene: TRBJ2-7
V gene: TRBV6-1
clone size: NA
D gene: TRBD1
CDR3 DNA: TGTGCCAGCACTGAAATAAGAGGACAGGGGAACTACGAGCAGTACTTC
CDR3 protein: CASTEIRGQGNYEQYF

J gene: TRBJ1-2
V gene: TRBV28
clone size: few
D gene: NA
CDR3 DNA: TGTGCCAGCAGTTTACAGTCTAGGTATGGCTACACCTTC
CDR3 protein: CASSLQSRYGYTF

J gene: TRBJ1-1
V gene: TRBV6-5
clone size: NA
D gene: NA
CDR3 DNA: TGTGCCAGCAGCCCCTCGGGGGGGAACACTGAAGCTTTCTTT
CDR3 protein: CASSPSGGNTEAFF

J gene: TRBJ1-1
V gene: TRBV4-3
clone size: NA
D gene: NA
CDR3 DNA: TGCGCCAGCAGCACCCGAGTAGAGGGAGGCGCTGAAGCTTTCTTT
CDR3 protein: CASSTRVEGGAEAFF

J gene: TRBJ1-1
V gene: TRBV6-2/TRBV6-3
clone size: NA
D gene: NA
CDR3 DNA: TGTGCCAGCAGTATCATGAACACTGAAGCTTTCTTT
CDR3 protein: CASSIMNTEAFF

J gene: TRBJ2-3
V gene: TRBV7-9
clone size: NA
D gene: TRBD2
CDR3 DNA: TGTGCCAGCAGCTTACGCGGACTAGCTGAGGATACGCAGTATTTT
CDR3 protein: CASSLRGLAEDTQYF

J gene: TRBJ1-1
V gene: TRBV7-3
clone size: NA
D gene: NA
CDR3 DNA: TGTGCCAGCAGCTTATTCGGGACTGAGAACACTGAAGCTTTCTTT
CDR3 protein: CASSLFGTENTEAFF

J gene: TRBJ1-1
V gene: TRBV3-1/TRBV3-2
clone size: NA
D gene: NA
CDR3 DNA: TGTGCCAGCAGCCCCAGCGGTGACAAGTTGAAAGCTTTCTTT
CDR3 protein: CASSPSGDKLKAFF

J gene: TRBJ1-5
V gene: TRBV7-8
clone size: few
D gene: TRBD1
CDR3 DNA: TGTGCCAGCAGCTGGTACGGGACAGGGGGGGATCAGCCCCAGCATTTT
CDR3 protein: CASSWYGTGGDQPQHF

J gene: TRBJ1-1
V gene: TRBV18
clone size: NA
D gene: NA
CDR3 DNA: TGTGCCAGCTCACCACGGGACAAAAAGGGGACTGAAGCTTTCTTT
CDR3 protein: CASSPRDKKGTEAFF

J gene: TRBJ1-6
V gene: TRBV9
clone size: NA
D gene: TRBD1
CDR3 DNA: TGTGCCAGCAGCGAGTGGGGACAGGGTAATTCACCCCTCCACTTT
CDR3 protein: CASSEWGQGNSPLHF

J gene: TRBJ1-2
V gene: TRBV29-1
clone size: NA
D gene: NA
CDR3 DNA: TGCAGCGTCCCCCCCCAGGGATTTGGGGACTATGGCTACACCTTC
CDR3 protein: CSVPPQGFGDYGYTF

J gene: TRBJ1-2
V gene: TRBV28
clone size: few
D gene: NA
CDR3 DNA: TGTGCCAGCAGTTCCCCAGCAGGGGCCTACGGCTACACCTTC
CDR3 protein: CASSSPAGAYGYTF

J gene: TRBJ1-1
V gene: TRBV27
clone size: NA
D gene: TRBD1
CDR3 DNA: TGTGCCAGCAGTTCAGGGGGCGTGGCCACTGAAGCTTTCTTT
CDR3 protein: CASSSGGVATEAFF

J gene: TRBJ1-5
V gene: TRBV19
clone size: NA
D gene: NA
CDR3 DNA: TGTGCCAGTAGTTCACGGCCGGGGGATAGGGGTCAGCCCCAGCATTTT
CDR3 protein: CASSSRPGDRGQPQHF

J gene: TRBJ1-2
V gene: TRBV5-6
clone size: once
D gene: TRBD1
CDR3 DNA: TGTGCCAGCAGCAAAGTGGGGACAGGGGAAAACTATGGCTACACCTTC
CDR3 protein: CASSKVGTGENYGYTF

J gene: TRBJ1-1
V gene: TRBV6-5
clone size: few
D gene: NA
CDR3 DNA: TGTGCCAGCAGTTATGACGCAGGGGTAGCTTTCTTT
CDR3 protein: CASSYDAGVAFF

J gene: TRBJ2-7
V gene: TRBV18
clone size: NA
D gene: TRBD1
CDR3 DNA: TGTGCCAGCTCGACTACGGGACAGAACTACGAGCAGTACTTC
CDR3 protein: CASSTTGQNYEQYF

J gene: TRBJ1-1
V gene: TRBV5-6
clone size: NA
D gene: NA
CDR3 DNA: TGTGCCAGCAGCCTAGGAGGAGTACAAGCTTTCTTT
CDR3 protein: CASSLGGVQAFF

J gene: TRBJ1-1
V gene: TRBV6-5
clone size: NA
D gene: NA
CDR3 DNA: TGTGCCAGCAGGGGTGCAGGGACTGTGAACACTGAAGCTTTCTTT
CDR3 protein: CASRGAGTVNTEAFF

J gene: TRBJ1-2
V gene: TRBV4-2
clone size: NA
D gene: NA
CDR3 DNA: TGTGCCAGCAGCCAAGACCGGACAGAGGGCTATGGCTACACCTTC
CDR3 protein: CASSQDRTEGYGYTF

J gene: TRBJ1-1
V gene: TRBV3-1/TRBV3-2
clone size: NA
D gene: TRBD1
CDR3 DNA: TGTGCCAGCAGCCGGACAGGCGGAAGGGGCACGGGCACTGAAGCTTTCTTT
CDR3 protein: CASSRTGGRGTGTEAFF

J gene: TRBJ2-7
V gene: TRBV18
clone size: NA
D gene: TRBD1
CDR3 DNA: TGTGCCAGCTCACCGGGACAGGATTACGAGCAGTACTTC
CDR3 protein: CASSPGQDYEQYF

J gene: TRBJ1-2
V gene: TRBV12-3/TRBV12-4
clone size: NA
D gene: NA
CDR3 DNA: TGTGCCAGCAGTATCAGGGGCCACTATGGCTACACCTTC
CDR3 protein: CASSIRGHYGYTF

J gene: TRBJ1-4
V gene: TRBV2
clone size: NA
D gene: TRBD1
CDR3 DNA: TGTGCGAGCGGACAGGGACCTGAAAAACTGTTTTTT
CDR3 protein: CASGQGPEKLFF

J gene: TRBJ1-1
V gene: TRBV5-1
clone size: few
D gene: NA
CDR3 DNA: TGCGCCAGCAGCCCTGGCTTGAACACTGAAGCTTTCTTT
CDR3 protein: CASSPGLNTEAFF

J gene: TRBJ2-5
V gene: TRBV7-8
clone size: NA
D gene: TRBD1
CDR3 DNA: TGTGCCAGCAGCTTTCCAAGAAGACAGGGGGAAGAGACCCAGTACTTC
CDR3 protein: CASSFPRRQGEETQYF

J gene: TRBJ1-6
V gene: TRBV5-4
clone size: NA
D gene: NA
CDR3 DNA: TGTGCCAGCAGCGTTCATGCAGGGTATAATTCACCCCTCCACTTT
CDR3 protein: CASSVHAGYNSPLHF

J gene: TRBJ1-1
V gene: TRBV18
clone size: NA
D gene: TRBD1
CDR3 DNA: TGTGCCAGCTCACCACTACAGGGGGCGATAAGTGAAGCTTTCTTT
CDR3 protein: CASSPLQGAISEAFF

J gene: TRBJ1-1
V gene: TRBV18
clone size: NA
D gene: NA
CDR3 DNA: TGTGCCAGCCGGGGAAATACGAACACTGAAGCTTTCTTT
CDR3 protein: CASRGNTNTEAFF

J gene: TRBJ2-2
V gene: TRBV25-1
clone size: few
D gene: TRBD2
CDR3 DNA: TGTGCCAGCAGGGGACATGAGGCGGGGGGGCTCACCGGGGAGCTGTTTTTT
CDR3 protein: CASRGHEAGGLTGELFF

J gene: TRBJ2-1
V gene: TRBV4-3
clone size: NA
D gene: TRBD1
CDR3 DNA: TGCGCCAGCAGCCAAGATAGGGACAGGGGATACAATGAGCAGTTCTTC
CDR3 protein: CASSQDRDRGYNEQFF

J gene: TRBJ2-2
V gene: TRBV6-1
clone size: NA
D gene: TRBD2
CDR3 DNA: TGTGCCAGCAGTACGGGCCTAGCGGGCACCGGGGAGCTGTTTTTT
CDR3 protein: CASSTGLAGTGELFF

J gene: TRBJ1-1
V gene: TRBV5-1
clone size: NA
D gene: TRBD1
CDR3 DNA: TGCGCCAGCAGCCTCCAAGACAGGGGTCTTACTGAAGCTTTCTTT
CDR3 protein: CASSLQDRGLTEAFF

J gene: TRBJ2-3
V gene: TRBV3-1/TRBV3-2
clone size: NA
D gene: NA
CDR3 DNA: TGTGCCAGCAGCCAAGATCCCCCCCACAGGGTGTATTTT
CDR3 protein: CASSQDPPHRVYF

J gene: TRBJ2-3
V gene: TRBV10-3
clone size: NA
D gene: NA
CDR3 DNA: TGTGCCACCCTTCAACAGATTACAGATACGCAGTATTTT
CDR3 protein: CATLQQITDTQYF

J gene: TRBJ1-1
V gene: TRBV7-2
clone size: NA
D gene: NA
CDR3 DNA: TGTGCCAGCAGCCCAGGCAGGGTCGGGACTGAAGCTTTCTTT
CDR3 protein: CASSPGRVGTEAFF

J gene: TRBJ2-3
V gene: TRBV3-1/TRBV3-2
clone size: NA
D gene: NA
CDR3 DNA: TGTGCCAGCAGCCAAGAGGCTGGAGATACGCAGTATTTT
CDR3 protein: CASSQEAGDTQYF

J gene: TRBJ2-7
V gene: TRBV5-1
clone size: NA
D gene: TRBD1
CDR3 DNA: TGCGCCAGCACCAGGACAGGGACCTACGAGCAGTACTTC
CDR3 protein: CASTRTGTYEQYF

J gene: TRBJ1-6
V gene: TRBV18
clone size: NA
D gene: NA
CDR3 DNA: TGTGCCAGCTCACCAGATTTCAAGGAGGGCTCCTATAATTCACCCCTCCACTTT
CDR3 protein: CASSPDFKEGSYNSPLHF

J gene: TRBJ2-3
V gene: TRBV9
clone size: NA
D gene: NA
CDR3 DNA: TGTGCCAGCACGACTGGTGGGGCCACAGATACGCAGTATTTT
CDR3 protein: CASTTGGATDTQYF

J gene: TRBJ1-4
V gene: TRBV2
clone size: NA
D gene: TRBD1
CDR3 DNA: TGTGCCAGCAGGGAAACAGGGGGCGCAACTAATGAAAAACTGTTTTTT
CDR3 protein: CASRETGGATNEKLFF

J gene: TRBJ1-1
V gene: TRBV2
clone size: NA
D gene: TRBD1
CDR3 DNA: TGTGCCAGTGTAGAGGACAGGGGGACAGCTTTCTTT
CDR3 protein: CASVEDRGTAFF

J gene: TRBJ1-2
V gene: TRBV3-1/TRBV3-2
clone size: NA
D gene: TRBD1
CDR3 DNA: TGTGCCAGCAGCCAAGAGTCCACAGGGGTGGGCTACACCTTC
CDR3 protein: CASSQESTGVGYTF

J gene: TRBJ1-2
V gene: TRBV12-3/TRBV12-4
clone size: NA
D gene: NA
CDR3 DNA: TGTGCCAGCAGTTTAACGCCGGACTATGGCTACACCTTC
CDR3 protein: CASSLTPDYGYTF

J gene: TRBJ2-3
V gene: TRBV5-8
clone size: NA
D gene: TRBD2
CDR3 DNA: TGTGCCAGCAGCTTTGGACTAGCGGGCGTTAAAAGCACAGATACGCAGTATTTT
CDR3 protein: CASSFGLAGVKSTDTQYF

J gene: TRBJ1-2
V gene: TRBV28
clone size: NA
D gene: TRBD1
CDR3 DNA: TGTGCCAGCAGCCAGGGACAGCAGCCCCTTTCCTATGGCTACACCTTC
CDR3 protein: CASSQGQQPLSYGYTF

J gene: TRBJ1-1
V gene: TRBV12-3/TRBV12-4
clone size: few
D gene: NA
CDR3 DNA: TGTGCCAGCAGTTCAGGGGAATACACTGAAGCTTTCTTT
CDR3 protein: CASSSGEYTEAFF

J gene: TRBJ1-5
V gene: TRBV6-5
clone size: NA
D gene: NA
CDR3 DNA: TGTGCCAGCAGTTCGTGGACAGACCATAGCAATCAGCCCCAGCATTTT
CDR3 protein: CASSSWTDHSNQPQHF

J gene: TRBJ1-3
V gene: TRBV6-5
clone size: few
D gene: TRBD1
CDR3 DNA: TGTGCCACCCGGACAGGGTCAGGAAACACCATATATTTT
CDR3 protein: CATRTGSGNTIYF

J gene: TRBJ2-2
V gene: TRBV7-6
clone size: NA
D gene: NA
CDR3 DNA: TGTGCCAGCAGCTCCATGAACACCGGGGAGCTGTTTTTT
CDR3 protein: CASSSMNTGELFF

J gene: TRBJ1-6
V gene: TRBV13
clone size: NA
D gene: TRBD1
CDR3 DNA: TGTGCCAGCAGCTTCAGAGGGGGACAGGGCGTCCAAGGCTCACCCCTCCACTTT
CDR3 protein: CASSFRGGQGVQGSPLHF